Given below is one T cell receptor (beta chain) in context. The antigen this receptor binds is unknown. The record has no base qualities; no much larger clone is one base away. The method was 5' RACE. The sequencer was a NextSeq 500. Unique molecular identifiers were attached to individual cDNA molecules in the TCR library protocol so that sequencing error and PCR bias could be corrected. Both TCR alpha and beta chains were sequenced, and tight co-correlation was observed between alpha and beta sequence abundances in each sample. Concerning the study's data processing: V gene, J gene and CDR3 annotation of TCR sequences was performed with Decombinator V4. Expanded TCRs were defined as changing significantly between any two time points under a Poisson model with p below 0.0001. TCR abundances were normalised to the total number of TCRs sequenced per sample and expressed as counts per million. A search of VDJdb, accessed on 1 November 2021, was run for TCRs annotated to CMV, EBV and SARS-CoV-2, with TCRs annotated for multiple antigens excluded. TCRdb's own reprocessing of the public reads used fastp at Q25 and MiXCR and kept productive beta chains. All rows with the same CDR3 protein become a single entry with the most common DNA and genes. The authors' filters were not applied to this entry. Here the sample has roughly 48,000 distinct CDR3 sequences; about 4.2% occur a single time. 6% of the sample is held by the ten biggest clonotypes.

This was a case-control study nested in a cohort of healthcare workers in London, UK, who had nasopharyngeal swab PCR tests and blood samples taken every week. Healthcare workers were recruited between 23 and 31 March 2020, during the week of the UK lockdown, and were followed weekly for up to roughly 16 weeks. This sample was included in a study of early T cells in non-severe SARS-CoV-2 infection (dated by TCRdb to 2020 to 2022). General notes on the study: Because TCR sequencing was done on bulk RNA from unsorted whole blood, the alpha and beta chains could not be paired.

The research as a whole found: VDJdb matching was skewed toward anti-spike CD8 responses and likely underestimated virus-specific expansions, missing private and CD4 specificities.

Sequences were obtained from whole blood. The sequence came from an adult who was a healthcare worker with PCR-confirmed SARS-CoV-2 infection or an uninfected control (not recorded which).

In nucleotide form, the sequence is TGTGCCAGCAGCTTAGCCCTAGGACAGACCTCATATGGCTACACCTTC. Its protein reads: CASSLALGQTSYGYTF. Recombination joined TRBV7-2 with TRBJ1-2, and perhaps TRBD1 as D gene, on 6 matching bases. V and J lose 0 bases and 5 bases, and a span of 16 bases separates them. The CDR3, from cysteine to phenylalanine, totals 16 residues. Only the CDR3 part of the read is kept: 48 bases, read in frame from the first base. Via the germline V gene, CDR1 is SGHTA and CDR2 FQGNSA.